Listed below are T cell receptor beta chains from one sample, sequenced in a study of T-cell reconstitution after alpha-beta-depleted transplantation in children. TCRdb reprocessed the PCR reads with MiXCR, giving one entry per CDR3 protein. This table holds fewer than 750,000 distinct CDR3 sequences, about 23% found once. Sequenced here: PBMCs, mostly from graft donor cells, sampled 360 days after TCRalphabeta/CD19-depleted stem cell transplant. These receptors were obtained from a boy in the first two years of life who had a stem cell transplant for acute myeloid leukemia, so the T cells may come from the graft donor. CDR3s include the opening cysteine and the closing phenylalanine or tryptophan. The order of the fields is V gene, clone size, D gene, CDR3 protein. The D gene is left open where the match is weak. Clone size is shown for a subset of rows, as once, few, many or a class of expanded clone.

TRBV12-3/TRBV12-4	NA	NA	CASFWENYGYTF
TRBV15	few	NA	CATSRPPGVNEQFF
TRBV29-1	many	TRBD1	CSVEPRGTGGAGGQFF
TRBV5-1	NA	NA	CASSLDAAGRYNEQFF
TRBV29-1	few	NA	CSVEGLYTEAFF
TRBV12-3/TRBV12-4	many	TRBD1	CASSSQDRANTGELFF
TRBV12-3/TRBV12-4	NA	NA	CASSLPGHGFNEQFF
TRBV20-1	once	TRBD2	CSASYSGTSGGPGTDTQYF
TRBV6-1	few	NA	CASRLADSYNEQFF
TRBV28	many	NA	CASWEHPNTGELFF
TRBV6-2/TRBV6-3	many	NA	CASSYSGLASLSDEQFF
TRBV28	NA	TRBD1	CASSLGTGPSNYGYTF
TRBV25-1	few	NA	CASSDWADNYGYTF
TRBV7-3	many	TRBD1	CASSATGGKNIQYF
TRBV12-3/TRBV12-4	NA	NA	CASSLASLGEQFF
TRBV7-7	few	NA	CASSSGDSQSTDTQYF
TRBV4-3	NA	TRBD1	CASSHPGQGGDEQFF
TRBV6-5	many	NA	CASSYASGNNQPQHF
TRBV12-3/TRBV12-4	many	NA	CASSLGSGNQPQHF
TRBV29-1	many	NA	CSALTVGWEQYF
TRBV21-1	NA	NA	CASSKERGGLHF
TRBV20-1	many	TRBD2	CSAQTAGGETQYF
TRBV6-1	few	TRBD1	CASRNPGQGGSGANVLTF
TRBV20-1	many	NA	CSANRDSYEQYF
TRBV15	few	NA	CATSRDLSMNTEAFF
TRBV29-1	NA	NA	CSGRGSGSNTEAFF
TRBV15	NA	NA	CATSRQRRGNTEAFF
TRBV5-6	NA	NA	CASSGGARVTDTQYF
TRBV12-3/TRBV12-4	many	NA	CASSFGRAAASTDTQYF
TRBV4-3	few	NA	CASSHSLGGAHYEQYF
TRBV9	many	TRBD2	CASSDRLAGGRGDTQYF
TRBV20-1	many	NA	CSARDDSQETQYF
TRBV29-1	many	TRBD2	CSVVSLAGGRGTDTQYF
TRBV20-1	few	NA	CSARDGGILLGKQYF
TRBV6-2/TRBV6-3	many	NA	CASSGSRATNEKLFF
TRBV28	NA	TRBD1	CASSSRTGAATEAFF
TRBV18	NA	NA	CASSRPHGTDTQYF
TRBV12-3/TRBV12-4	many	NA	CASSMRGNTEAFF
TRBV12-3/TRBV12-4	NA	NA	CASRAGTKKAYNEQFF
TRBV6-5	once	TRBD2	CASSYSNPSGGPFPYEQYF
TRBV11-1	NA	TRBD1	CASSLANQWRDRVNGYTF
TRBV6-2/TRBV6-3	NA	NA	CASEQGSEQYF
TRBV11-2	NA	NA	CASSPPTSTEQFF
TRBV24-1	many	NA	CATSDSWLEDTQYF
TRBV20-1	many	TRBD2	CSAGTSGVAKNIQYF
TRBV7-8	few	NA	CASSFAALTVPNEKLFF
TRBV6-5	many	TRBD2	CASSYGGTRVGDEQFF
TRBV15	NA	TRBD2	CATSGPRTSRETQYF